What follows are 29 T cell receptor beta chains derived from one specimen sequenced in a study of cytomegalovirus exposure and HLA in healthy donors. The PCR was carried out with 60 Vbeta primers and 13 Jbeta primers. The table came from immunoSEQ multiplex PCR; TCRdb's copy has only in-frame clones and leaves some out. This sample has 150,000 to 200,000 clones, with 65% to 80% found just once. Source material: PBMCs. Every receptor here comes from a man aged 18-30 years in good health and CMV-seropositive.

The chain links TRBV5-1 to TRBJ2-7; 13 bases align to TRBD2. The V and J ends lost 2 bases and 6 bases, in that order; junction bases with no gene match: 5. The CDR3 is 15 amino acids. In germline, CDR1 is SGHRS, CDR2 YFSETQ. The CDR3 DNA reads TGCGCCAGCAGCTTCGGGACTAGCGGGGTTGGCGAGCAGTACGTC. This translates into CASSFGTSGVGEQYV.

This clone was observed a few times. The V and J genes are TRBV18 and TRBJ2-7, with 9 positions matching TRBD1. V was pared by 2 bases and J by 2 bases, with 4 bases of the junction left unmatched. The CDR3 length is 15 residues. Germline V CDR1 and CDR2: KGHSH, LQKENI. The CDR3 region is CASSPGQGRPYEQYV. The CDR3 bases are TGTGCCAGCTCACCAGGACAGGGGAGACCCTACGAGCAGTACGTC.

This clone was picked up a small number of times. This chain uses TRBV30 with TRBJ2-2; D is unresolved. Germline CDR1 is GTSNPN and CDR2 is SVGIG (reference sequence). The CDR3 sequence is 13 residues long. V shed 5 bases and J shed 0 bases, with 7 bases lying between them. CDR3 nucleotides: TGTGCCTGGCACCTAACGAACACCGGGGAGCTGTTTTTT. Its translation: CAWHLTNTGELFF.

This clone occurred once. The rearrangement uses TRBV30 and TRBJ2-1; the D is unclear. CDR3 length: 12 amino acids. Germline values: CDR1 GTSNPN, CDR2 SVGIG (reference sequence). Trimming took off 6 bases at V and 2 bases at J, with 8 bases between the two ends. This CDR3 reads CACTKPYNEQFF. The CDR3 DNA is TGTGCCTGTACGAAGCCCTACAATGAGCAGTTCTTC.

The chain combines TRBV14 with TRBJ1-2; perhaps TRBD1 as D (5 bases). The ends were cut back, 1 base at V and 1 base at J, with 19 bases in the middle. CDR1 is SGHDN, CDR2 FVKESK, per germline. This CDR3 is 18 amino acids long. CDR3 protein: CASSQVGRADLINYGYTF. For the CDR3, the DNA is TGTGCCAGCAGCCAAGTGGGCAGGGCCGACCTCATTAACTATGGCTACACCTTC.

The CDR3 DNA is TGCGCCAGCAGCTTGGAAGGTCGGCGCGGAGGGGTGGGCTACACCTTC. This sequence encodes CASSLEGRRGGVGYTF. V usage is TRBV5-1 and J usage is TRBJ1-2, with D perhaps TRBD1 (5 bases). CDR3 size: 16 residues. Deletions cut 0 bases from V and 8 bases from J, with 20 bases between. Germline assignment: CDR1 SGHRS and CDR2 YFSETQ.

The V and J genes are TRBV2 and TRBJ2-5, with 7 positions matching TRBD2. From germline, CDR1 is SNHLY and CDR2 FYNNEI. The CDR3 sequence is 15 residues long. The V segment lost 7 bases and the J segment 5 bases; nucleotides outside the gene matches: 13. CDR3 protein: CASIRAPGTTETQYF. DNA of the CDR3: TGTGCCAGCATCCGGGCCCCCGGGACTACTGAGACCCAGTACTTC. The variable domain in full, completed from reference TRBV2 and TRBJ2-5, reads EPEVTQTPSHQVTQMGQEVILRCVPISNHLYFYWYRQILGQKVEFLVSFYNNEISEKSEIFDDQFSVERPDGSNFTLKIRSTKLEDSAMYFCASIRAPGTTETQYFGPGTRLLVL.

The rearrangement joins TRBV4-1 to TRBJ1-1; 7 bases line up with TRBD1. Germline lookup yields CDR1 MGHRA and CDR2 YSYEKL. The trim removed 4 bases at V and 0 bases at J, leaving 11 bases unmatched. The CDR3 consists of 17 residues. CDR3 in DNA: TGCGCCAGCAGCCGAGAACCCTACAGGGGAATGAACACTGAAGCTTTCTTT. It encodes CASSREPYRGMNTEAFF.

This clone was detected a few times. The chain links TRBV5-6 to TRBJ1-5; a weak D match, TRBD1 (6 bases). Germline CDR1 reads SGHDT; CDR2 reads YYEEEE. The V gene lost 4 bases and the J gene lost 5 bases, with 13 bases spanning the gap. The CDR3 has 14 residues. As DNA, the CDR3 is TGTGCCAGCAGCAATACAGGGTTTGATCAGCCCCAGCATTTT. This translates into CASSNTGFDQPQHF.

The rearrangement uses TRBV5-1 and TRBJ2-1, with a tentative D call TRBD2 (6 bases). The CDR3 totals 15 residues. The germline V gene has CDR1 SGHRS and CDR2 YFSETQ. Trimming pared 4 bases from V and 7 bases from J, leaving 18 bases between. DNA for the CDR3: TGCGCCAGCAGCCCCTCCGGTGTGAGCGGGAATGAGCAGTTCTTC. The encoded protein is CASSPSGVSGNEQFF.

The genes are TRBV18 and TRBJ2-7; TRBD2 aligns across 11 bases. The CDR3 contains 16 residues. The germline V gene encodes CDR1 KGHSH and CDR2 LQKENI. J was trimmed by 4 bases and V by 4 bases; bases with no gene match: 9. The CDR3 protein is CASSLKGLADPYEQYV. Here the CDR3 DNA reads TGTGCCAGCTCACTTAAGGGACTAGCGGACCCTTACGAGCAGTACGTC.

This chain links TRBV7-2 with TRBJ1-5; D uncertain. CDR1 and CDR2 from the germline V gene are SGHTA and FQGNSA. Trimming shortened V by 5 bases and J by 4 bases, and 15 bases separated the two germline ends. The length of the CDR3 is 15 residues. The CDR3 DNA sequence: TGTGCCAGCAGCCCCTCGGGAGGGATGAATCAGCCCCAGCATTTT. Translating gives CASSPSGGMNQPQHF.

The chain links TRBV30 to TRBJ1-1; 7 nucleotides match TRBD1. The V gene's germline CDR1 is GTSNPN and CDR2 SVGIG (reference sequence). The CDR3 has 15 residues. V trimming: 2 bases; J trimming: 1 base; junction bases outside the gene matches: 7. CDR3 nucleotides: TGTGCCTGGAGTTCCCTCGGACAGGAGAACACTGAAGCTTTCTTT. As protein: CAWSSLGQENTEAFF.

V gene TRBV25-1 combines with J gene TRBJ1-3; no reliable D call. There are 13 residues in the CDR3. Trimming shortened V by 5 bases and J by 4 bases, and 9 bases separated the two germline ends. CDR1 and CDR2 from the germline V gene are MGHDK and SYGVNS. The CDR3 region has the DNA TGTGCCAGCAGTTTGAGTTCCGGAAACACCATATATTTT. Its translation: CASSLSSGNTIYF.

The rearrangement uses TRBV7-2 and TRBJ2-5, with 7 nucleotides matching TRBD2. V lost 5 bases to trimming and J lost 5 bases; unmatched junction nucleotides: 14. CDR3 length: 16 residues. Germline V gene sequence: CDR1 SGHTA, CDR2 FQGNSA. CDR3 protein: CASSQRLAGAWETQYF. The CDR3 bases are TGTGCCAGCAGCCAGCGGTTGGCGGGAGCGTGGGAGACCCAGTACTTC.

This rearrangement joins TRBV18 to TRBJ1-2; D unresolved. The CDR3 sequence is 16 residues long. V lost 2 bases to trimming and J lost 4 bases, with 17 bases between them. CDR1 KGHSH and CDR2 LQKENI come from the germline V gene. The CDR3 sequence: CASSPSVPVQTYGYTF. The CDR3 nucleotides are TGTGCCAGCTCACCAAGCGTACCAGTCCAAACCTATGGCTACACCTTC.

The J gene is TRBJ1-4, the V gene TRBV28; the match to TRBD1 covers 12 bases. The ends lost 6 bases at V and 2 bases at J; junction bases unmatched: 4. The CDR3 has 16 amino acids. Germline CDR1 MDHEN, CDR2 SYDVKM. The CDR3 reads CASRLGQGATNEKLFF. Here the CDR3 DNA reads TGTGCCAGCAGGTTGGGACAGGGGGCGACTAATGAAAAACTGTTTTTT.

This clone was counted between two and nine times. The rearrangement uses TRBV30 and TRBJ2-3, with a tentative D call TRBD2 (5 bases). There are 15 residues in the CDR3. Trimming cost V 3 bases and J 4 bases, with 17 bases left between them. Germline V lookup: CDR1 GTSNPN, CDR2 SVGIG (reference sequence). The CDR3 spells CAWSRDPRAADTQYF. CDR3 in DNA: TGTGCCTGGAGCCGAGATCCACGAGCGGCAGATACGCAGTATTTT.

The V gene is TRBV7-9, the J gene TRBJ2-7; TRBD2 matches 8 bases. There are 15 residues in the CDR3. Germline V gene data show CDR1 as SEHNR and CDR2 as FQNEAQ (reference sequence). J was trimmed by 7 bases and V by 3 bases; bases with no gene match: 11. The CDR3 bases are TGTGCCAGCAGCTTGGGACTAGAGGGGTTCGGGGAGCAGTACGTC. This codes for CASSLGLEGFGEQYV.

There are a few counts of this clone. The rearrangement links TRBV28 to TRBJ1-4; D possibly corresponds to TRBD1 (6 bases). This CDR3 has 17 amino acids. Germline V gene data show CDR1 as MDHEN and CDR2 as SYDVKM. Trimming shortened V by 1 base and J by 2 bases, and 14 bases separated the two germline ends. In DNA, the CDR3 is TGTGCCAGCAGTTTATCTCTGTCAGGGGCGACTAATGAAAAACTGTTTTTT. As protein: CASSLSLSGATNEKLFF.

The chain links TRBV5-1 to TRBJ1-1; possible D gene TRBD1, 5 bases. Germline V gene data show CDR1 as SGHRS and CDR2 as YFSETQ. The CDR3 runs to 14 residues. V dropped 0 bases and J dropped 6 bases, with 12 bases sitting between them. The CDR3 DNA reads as TGCGCCAGCAGCTTGGGGGCAGGGATGGCTGAAGCTTTCTTT. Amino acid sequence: CASSLGAGMAEAFF.

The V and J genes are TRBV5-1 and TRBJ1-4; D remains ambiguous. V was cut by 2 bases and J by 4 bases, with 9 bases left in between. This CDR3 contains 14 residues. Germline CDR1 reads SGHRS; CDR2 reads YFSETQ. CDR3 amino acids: CASSLETDNEKLFF. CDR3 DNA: TGCGCCAGCAGCTTAGAGACTGATAATGAAAAACTGTTTTTT.

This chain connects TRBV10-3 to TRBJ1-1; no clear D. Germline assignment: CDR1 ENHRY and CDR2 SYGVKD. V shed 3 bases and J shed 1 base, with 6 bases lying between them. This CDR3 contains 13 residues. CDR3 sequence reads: CAISDSQNTEAFF. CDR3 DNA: TGTGCCATCAGTGACAGTCAGAACACTGAAGCTTTCTTT.

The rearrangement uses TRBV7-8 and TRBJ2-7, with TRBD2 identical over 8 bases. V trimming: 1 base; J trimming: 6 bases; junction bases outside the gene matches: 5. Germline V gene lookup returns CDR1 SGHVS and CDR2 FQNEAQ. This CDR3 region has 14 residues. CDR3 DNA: TGTGCCAGCAGCTTAGGTACTAGCGGCCGCGAGCAGTACGTC. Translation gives CASSLGTSGREQYV.

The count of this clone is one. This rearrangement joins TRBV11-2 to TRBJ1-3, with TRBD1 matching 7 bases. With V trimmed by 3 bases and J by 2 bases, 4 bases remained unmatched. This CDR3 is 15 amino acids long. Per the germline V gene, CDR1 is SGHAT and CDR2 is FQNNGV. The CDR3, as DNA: TGTGCCAGCAGCTTGGGACAGATAGCTGGAAACACCATATATTTT. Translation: CASSLGQIAGNTIYF.

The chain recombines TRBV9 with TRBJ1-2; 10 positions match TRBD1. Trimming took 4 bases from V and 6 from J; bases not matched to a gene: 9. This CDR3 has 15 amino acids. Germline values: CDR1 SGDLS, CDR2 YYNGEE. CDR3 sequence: CASSPRTGGDHGYTF. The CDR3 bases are TGTGCCAGCAGCCCCCGGACAGGGGGAGATCATGGCTACACCTTC.

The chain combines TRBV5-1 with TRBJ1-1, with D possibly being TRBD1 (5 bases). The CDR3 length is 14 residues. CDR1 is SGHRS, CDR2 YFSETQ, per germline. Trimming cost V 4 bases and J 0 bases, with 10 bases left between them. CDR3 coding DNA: TGCGCCAGCAGCCAGACAGTCATGAACACTGAAGCTTTCTTT. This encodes CASSQTVMNTEAFF.

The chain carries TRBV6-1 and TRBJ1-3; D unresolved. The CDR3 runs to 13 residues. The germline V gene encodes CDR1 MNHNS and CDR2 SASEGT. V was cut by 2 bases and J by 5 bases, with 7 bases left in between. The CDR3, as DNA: TGTGCCAGCAGTGAAACTAAGAGAAACACCATATATTTT. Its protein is CASSETKRNTIYF.

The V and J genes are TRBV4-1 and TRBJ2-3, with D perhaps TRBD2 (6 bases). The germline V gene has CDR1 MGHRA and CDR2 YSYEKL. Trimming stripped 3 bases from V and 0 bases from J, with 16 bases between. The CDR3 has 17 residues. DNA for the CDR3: TGCGCCAGCAGCCAGACCCCCTGGGGAGGCAGCACAGATACGCAGTATTTT. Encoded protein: CASSQTPWGGSTDTQYF.